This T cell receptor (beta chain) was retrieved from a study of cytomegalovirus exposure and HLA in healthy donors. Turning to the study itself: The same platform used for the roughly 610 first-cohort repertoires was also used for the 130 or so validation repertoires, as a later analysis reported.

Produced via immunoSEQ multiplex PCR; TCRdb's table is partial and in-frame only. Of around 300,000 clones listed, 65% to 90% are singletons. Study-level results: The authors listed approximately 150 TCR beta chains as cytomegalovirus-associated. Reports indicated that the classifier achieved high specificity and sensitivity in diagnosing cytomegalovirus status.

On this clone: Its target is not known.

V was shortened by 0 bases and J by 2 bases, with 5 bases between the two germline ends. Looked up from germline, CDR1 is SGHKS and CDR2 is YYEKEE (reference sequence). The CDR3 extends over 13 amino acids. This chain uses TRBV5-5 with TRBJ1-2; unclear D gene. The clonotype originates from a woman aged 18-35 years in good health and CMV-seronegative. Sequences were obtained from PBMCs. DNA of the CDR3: TGTGCCAGCAGCTTGGGACTGAACTATGGCTACACCTTC. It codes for CASSLGLNYGYTF.